Shown below are 13 T cell receptor beta chains from a single sample sequenced in a study of beta chain features in type 1 diabetes. Reverse transcription of all isolated RNA meant that expressed TCRB transcripts were sequenced. Profiling relied on immunoSEQ multiplex PCR, and the TCRdb table lists in-frame clones only, not all of them. The top ten clones hold under 1.5% of a sample with just under 150,000 clones, about 10% of them seen once. Sequencing input: naive CD4+ T cells from blood. Receptors were obtained from a man aged 18 to 30 in good health.

The rearrangement uses TRBV2 and TRBJ1-4; D possibly corresponds to TRBD1 (5 bases). This CDR3 region has 14 residues. CDR1 and CDR2 (germline): SNHLY, FYNNEI. V gave up 7 bases and J gave up 4 bases, with 13 bases separating them. The CDR3 sequence is CASTEQAVNEKLFF. The CDR3 nucleotides are TGTGCCAGCACGGAACAGGCGGTTAATGAAAAACTGTTTTTT.

A few counts support this clone. V and J are TRBV7-9 and TRBJ2-1, with D possibly matching TRBD1 (5 bases). The germline V gene has CDR1 SEHNR and CDR2 FQNEAQ (reference sequence). Trimming took 4 bases from V and 6 from J, leaving 7 bases between them. The CDR3 has 12 residues. This CDR3 is CASSSQGNEQFF. Written as DNA, the CDR3 is TGTGCCAGCAGCTCCCAGGGCAATGAGCAGTTCTTC.

This clone turned up a few times. CDR3 DNA sequence: TGTGCCAGCAGCTCCCGCAGGGGCAGGGTCTATGGCTACACCTTC. Its translation: CASSSRRGRVYGYTF. The J gene is TRBJ1-2, the V gene TRBV7-8; D possibly corresponds to TRBD1 (6 bases). Trimming took 4 bases from V and 4 from J, leaving 16 bases between them. The germline CDR1 and CDR2 sequences are SGHVS and FQNEAQ. This CDR3 has 15 residues.

This clone was counted between two and nine times. This chain uses TRBV7-2 with TRBJ1-2; possible D gene TRBD1, 6 bases. This CDR3 is built from 13 residues. Trimming removed 5 bases at V and 8 bases at J, with 15 bases between. Germline assignment: CDR1 SGHTA and CDR2 FQGNSA. CDR3 bases: TGTGCCAGCAGCCCCGACGGGACACAAGGCTACACCTTC. Translated, it gives CASSPDGTQGYTF.

This clone has a count of ten or more. This chain links TRBV4-2 with TRBJ2-1; 11 nucleotides align to TRBD2. V lost 0 bases, J lost 7 bases, and 8 bases stayed unmatched. This CDR3 comprises 17 residues. Germline lookup yields CDR1 LGHNA and CDR2 YNFKEQ. The CDR3 nucleotides read TGTGCCAGCAGCCAAGAAATGGTAGCGGGGGGGCGTAATGAGCAGTTCTTC. The encoded protein is CASSQEMVAGGRNEQFF.

This clone has just a few counts. This chain connects TRBV6-5 to TRBJ2-7; perhaps TRBD1 as D (6 bases). V gave up 4 bases and J gave up 5 bases, with 12 bases separating them. Germline CDR1 reads MNHEY; CDR2 reads SVGAGI. CDR3 length: 13 residues. This CDR3 is CASSFRGRDEQYF. The CDR3 nucleotides are TGTGCCAGCAGTTTCAGGGGAAGGGACGAGCAGTACTTC.

This clone was detected only a few times. This chain joins TRBV27 and TRBJ1-3; D is ambiguous. Germline-derived CDR1 and CDR2 are MNHEY and SMNVEV (reference sequence). The V and J ends lost 0 bases and 8 bases respectively, with 8 bases between them. The CDR3 is 13 amino acids. The CDR3 DNA follows: TGTGCCAGCAGTTTATCCCCGGGAGACACCATATATTTT. Translated, it gives CASSLSPGDTIYF.

CDR3 loop: CASSPGTSGLVGTDTQYF. CDR3 in DNA: TGCGCCAGCAGCCCCGGGACTAGCGGGTTGGTTGGCACAGATACGCAGTATTTT. V and J are TRBV4-1 and TRBJ2-3; TRBD2 aligns across 12 bases. Germline CDR1 and CDR2: MGHRA and YSYEKL. The V gene end was trimmed by 4 bases and the J gene end by 1 base; junction bases not matched to a gene: 9. The CDR3 is made up of 18 amino acids.

The chain is built from TRBV6-5 and TRBJ1-2, with a possible D match to TRBD1 (5 bases). With 0 bases removed from V and 5 bases from J, the gap between germline ends came to 16 bases. The CDR3 totals 16 residues. Looked up from germline, CDR1 is MNHEY and CDR2 is SVGAGI. The CDR3 is CASSYSAGPVLYGYTF. CDR3 nucleotides: TGTGCCAGCAGTTACTCCGCGGGGCCCGTTTTATATGGCTACACCTTC.

This chain uses TRBV27 with TRBJ2-2, with 7 bases fitting TRBD1. After removal of 4 bases from V and 0 bases from J, the junction contained 2 bases not matched to a gene. The germline V gene has CDR1 MNHEY and CDR2 SMNVEV (reference sequence). The CDR3 sequence is 15 residues long. The CDR3 coding sequence is TGTGCCAGCAGTTGGGGACAGCCGAACACCGGGGAGCTGTTTTTT. Translating it yields CASSWGQPNTGELFF.

The sample holds a few counts of this clone. The genes are TRBV5-6 and TRBJ2-4, with D perhaps matching TRBD1 (6 bases). This CDR3 is 13 amino acids long. Germline V gene lookup returns CDR1 SGHDT and CDR2 YYEEEE. V lost 2 bases, J lost 7 bases, and 10 bases lay in between. The CDR3 region is CASSLGQLNIQYF. In DNA, the CDR3 is TGTGCCAGCAGCTTAGGACAGCTCAACATTCAGTACTTC.

The chain combines TRBV15 with TRBJ1-2; D might be TRBD1 (5 bases). This CDR3 has 13 amino acids. The germline V and J ends were trimmed by 4 bases and 2 bases, with 8 bases remaining between them. Germline V gene lookup returns CDR1 LNHNV and CDR2 YYDKDF (reference sequence). The CDR3 here is CATSNDRNYGYTF. The CDR3 DNA is TGTGCCACCAGCAACGACAGAAACTATGGCTACACCTTC. Full variable domain (outside the CDR3, taken from reference TRBV15 and TRBJ1-2): DAMVIQNPRYQVTQFGKPVTLSCSQTLNHNVMYWYQQKSSQAPKLLFHYYDKDFNNEADTPDNFQSRRPNTSFCFLDIRSPGLGDTAMYLCATSNDRNYGYTFGSGTRLTVV.

The rearrangement joins TRBV5-1 to TRBJ1-2, with TRBD1 matching over 7 bases. V lost 4 bases, J lost 0 bases, and 3 bases stayed unmatched. Germline V gives CDR1 SGHRS, CDR2 YFSETQ. The CDR3 has 14 amino acids. Here the CDR3 DNA reads TGCGCCAGCAGCCCGGGGACAGCTAACTATGGCTACACCTTC. Its translation: CASSPGTANYGYTF.